This T cell receptor (beta chain) emerged from a study of blood T cells in healthy people across ages. Study outcomes and limitations: Possibly, changes in expanded clonotypes were confounded because donor CMV status was unknown.

Primed by a sample-barcoded 5' primer and a J-beta primer mix, a second PCR proceeded for 7 to 11 cycles. TCRdb re-called the 5' RACE reads with MiXCR, one entry per CDR3 protein. The repertoire has about 1,000,000 distinct CDR3 sequences, 35% to 55% of them found once; the top ten carry about 20%. Looked up from germline, CDR1 is LNHNV and CDR2 is YYDKDF (reference sequence). This CDR3 has 15 amino acids. Notes on this clonotype: What it binds is not known. A junction end diverges from the germline sequence, so it may reflect a read error.

V usage is TRBV15 and J usage is TRBJ2-3, with 8 positions matching TRBD2. Sequencing used blood. The sequence came from a woman aged 60 to 75 in good health. This chain's CDR3 is CVTSGSGINADTQYF. In DNA form, the CDR3 reads TGTGTCACCAGCGGTAGCGGGATAAACGCAGATACGCAGTATTTT.